This note documents a single T cell receptor beta chain sequence. Its antigen is currently unknown. CDR1 and CDR2 (germline): SGHTA, FQGTGA. This CDR3 has 15 amino acids. Trimming removed 0 bases at V and 3 bases at J, with 6 bases between. The data were obtained in a study of beta chain features in type 1 diabetes. cDNA synthesis used the whole RNA isolate, giving expressed TCRB sequences. Generated by immunoSEQ multiplex PCR, the TCRdb table keeps only in-frame clones and is missing some. The table shows 860,000 or so clones, with around a sixth occurring only once. General study results and limits: A greater similarity of naive, central memory and Treg TCRB repertoires was seen among patients than among healthy donors.

The V and J genes are TRBV7-3 and TRBJ2-6, with a tentative D call TRBD1 (5 bases). Sequenced material: naive CD4+ T cells from blood. This TCR was recovered from a woman under 30 in good health. CDR3 sequence: CASSLTGVGANVLTF. Here the CDR3 DNA reads TGTGCCAGCAGCTTAACAGGGGTTGGGGCCAACGTCCTGACTTTC.